The rows below give T cell receptor beta chains drawn from one sample of a study of blood T cell repertoires in COVID-19. Clones were read by immunoSEQ multiplex PCR, and TCRdb kept only the in-frame ones, dropping some. The repertoire has some 180,000 clones, about 80% of them found once; the top ten carry under 2.5%. The sequenced sample was peripheral blood. Receptors were obtained from a woman at least 80 years old with acute or convalescent COVID-19. Each CDR3 is given with its conserved first and last residue. Fields, in order: D gene, clone size, J gene, V gene, CDR3 DNA, CDR3 protein. A D gene is named only where the DNA matches it firmly. Size tells how often a clone was seen (once, few, many) or the class of an expanded clone, and some rows leave it out.

TRBD2	NA	TRBJ2-3	TRBV2	TGTGCCAGCAGTGATGGGCTAGCGGGAGTAAATACGCAGTATTTT	CASSDGLAGVNTQYF
NA	few	TRBJ1-1	TRBV19	TGTGCCAGTAGTATAGTTGTCGGCGAGGGAGCTTTCTTT	CASSIVVGEGAFF
NA	NA	TRBJ2-2	TRBV19	TGTGCCAGTAGTATAGGCAGGGGGACTCCCGGGGAGCTGTTTTTT	CASSIGRGTPGELFF
NA	NA	TRBJ2-1	TRBV6-5	TGTGCCAGCAGCGTGGCCCAGGGTGAGCAGTTCTTC	CASSVAQGEQFF
NA	NA	TRBJ2-3	TRBV5-1	TGCGCCAGCTACATCTCTAGCACAGATACGCAGTATTTT	CASYISSTDTQYF
NA	NA	TRBJ1-3	TRBV6-5	TGTGCCAGCAGTTACAGAGAGGGAAACACCATATATTTT	CASSYREGNTIYF
TRBD2	NA	TRBJ2-3	TRBV9	TGTGCCAGCAGCGGAAGAACTAGCGGGGGGGCAGGACCCACAGATACGCAGTATTTT	CASSGRTSGGAGPTDTQYF
TRBD2	NA	TRBJ2-1	TRBV24-1	TGTGCCACCAGTGACACAAGCGGGAGGGCCTTCAATGAGCAGTTCTTC	CATSDTSGRAFNEQFF
NA	NA	TRBJ1-5	TRBV2	TGTGCCAGCAGTGAAGTTAGTAGCAATCAGCCCCAGCATTTT	CASSEVSSNQPQHF
NA	NA	TRBJ2-3	TRBV7-2	TGTGCCAGCAGCTTCCCGTTAGCAGATACGCAGTATTTT	CASSFPLADTQYF
NA	NA	TRBJ2-5	TRBV2	TGTGCCAGCAGTGAATACAGACAAGAGACCCAGTACTTC	CASSEYRQETQYF
NA	NA	TRBJ1-1	TRBV5-6	TGTGCCAGCAGCCCCTCGGGGGGGTTCGGAGCTTTCTTT	CASSPSGGFGAFF
TRBD2	NA	TRBJ2-3	TRBV2	TGTGCCAGCAGGCCTAGCGGGGTTGGAGATACGCAGTATTTT	CASRPSGVGDTQYF
NA	NA	TRBJ2-3	TRBV7-2	TGTGCCAGCAGCTTAGCGCCAGGATGGGATACGCAGTATTTT	CASSLAPGWDTQYF
TRBD2	NA	TRBJ2-7	TRBV4-3	TGCGCCAGCAGCCAAGGAGGGGCTAGCGGGGGATCCTACGAGCAGTACTTC	CASSQGGASGGSYEQYF